This T cell receptor beta chain derives from a study of blood T cell repertoires in COVID-19. Study background: Sources were T cells, B-cell-depleted T cells, or PBMCs; the material itself was cDNA or gDNA.

This CDR3 region has 15 residues. Germline V CDR1 and CDR2: SGHDT, YYEEEE. V was pared by 0 bases and J by 7 bases, with 8 bases of the junction left unmatched. In the authors' methods: Amplification of reference gene primers provided the estimated nucleated cell counts. The data were produced by immunoSEQ multiplex PCR, yet TCRdb's version contains in-frame clones alone and is incomplete. V and J calls and clone size are copied from that table; D and trimming were computed from the DNA. The sample shows fewer than 65,000 clones, about 90% of them seen only once. The chain is built from TRBV5-6 and TRBJ2-7, with TRBD1 identical over 9 bases. The TCR comes from a human donor with acute or convalescent COVID-19. The donor label of this sample is uncertain. Sequenced: peripheral blood. In DNA form, the CDR3 reads TGTGCCAGCAGCTTGGGGACAGGGGTCTCGAGGGAGCAGTACTTC. Its protein product is CASSLGTGVSREQYF.